The rows below give T cell receptor beta chains drawn from one sample of a study of blood T cell repertoires in COVID-19. Sequencing was performed with immunoSEQ multiplex PCR; in TCRdb, only in-frame clones are kept and a portion is missing. The sample shows about 380,000 clones, more than 75% of them seen only once. What was sequenced was PBMCs or T cells enriched from blood (not recorded which). Every receptor here comes from a woman aged 18-29 years who had recovered from COVID-19. The CDR3 runs from the conserved cysteine through the conserved F or W. The order of the fields is clone size, V gene, J gene, D gene, CDR3 DNA, CDR3 protein. A D gene is named only where the DNA matches it firmly. Rows give clone size only sometimes, using once, few, many, or a class for an expanded clone.

clone_size: .; v_call: TRBV2; j_call: TRBJ2-4; d_call: .; cdr3_nt: TGTGCCAGCAGTGAAACGGCAGGGCGAGACATTCAGTACTTC; cdr3_aa: CASSETAGRDIQYF
clone_size: .; v_call: TRBV4-2; j_call: TRBJ2-7; d_call: TRBD2; cdr3_nt: TGTGCCAGCAGCCAAGGGCGGGGGGCCTACGAGCAGTACTTC; cdr3_aa: CASSQGRGAYEQYF
clone_size: .; v_call: TRBV12-3/TRBV12-4; j_call: TRBJ1-2; d_call: .; cdr3_nt: TGTGCCAGCACGAGGGTAGAACTCTATGGCTACACCTTC; cdr3_aa: CASTRVELYGYTF
clone_size: .; v_call: TRBV24-1; j_call: TRBJ2-1; d_call: TRBD1; cdr3_nt: TGTGCCACCAGTGATAGCCAGGGGGCGAGGGGCAATGAGCAGTTCTTC; cdr3_aa: CATSDSQGARGNEQFF
clone_size: .; v_call: TRBV27; j_call: TRBJ1-2; d_call: TRBD1; cdr3_nt: TGTGCCAGCAGTTCCCCCCTGACAGGGGAGGGTGGCTACACCTTC; cdr3_aa: CASSSPLTGEGGYTF
clone_size: .; v_call: TRBV6-6; j_call: TRBJ2-1; d_call: TRBD2; cdr3_nt: TGTGCCAGCAGCCCGACTCTCGGGGGGGCCAATGAGCAGTTCTTC; cdr3_aa: CASSPTLGGANEQFF
clone_size: .; v_call: TRBV30; j_call: TRBJ1-4; d_call: .; cdr3_nt: TGTGCCTGGGGGGAGAACTCTGAAAAACTGTTTTTT; cdr3_aa: CAWGENSEKLFF
clone_size: .; v_call: TRBV30; j_call: TRBJ2-1; d_call: TRBD1; cdr3_nt: TGTGCCTGGAGTCGAGGGGGCCCCTGGAATGAGCAGTTCTTC; cdr3_aa: CAWSRGGPWNEQFF
clone_size: once; v_call: TRBV2; j_call: TRBJ1-4; d_call: .; cdr3_nt: TGTGCCAGCAGCAATAGTGCAACTAATGAAAAACTGTTTTTT; cdr3_aa: CASSNSATNEKLFF
clone_size: few; v_call: TRBV12-3/TRBV12-4; j_call: TRBJ2-7; d_call: TRBD1; cdr3_nt: TGTGCCAGCAGTACGGGGACAGCAGAGCAGTACTTC; cdr3_aa: CASSTGTAEQYF